This entry describes one TCR beta chain. The target antigen is unknown. Trimming pared 0 bases from V and 7 bases from J, leaving 20 bases between. The length of the CDR3 is 17 residues. Germline V gives CDR1 SGDLS, CDR2 YYNGEE. The source of the sample is a study of CD8+ T cells in alopecia areata. As for treatment: oral pan-JAK inhibitor, 5-10 mg twice daily. Peripheral blood samples and lesional scalp punch biopsies were obtained from alopecia areata patients. PBMC-derived CD4+ and CD8+ T cells were sorted. Study-level results: TCR sharing was clearer in mice than between patients, perhaps partly owing to patient HLA diversity. The study found higher clonality in lesional than normal scalp, especially in alopecia totalis/universalis.

Extraction of RNA preceded its reverse transcription into cDNA, which served as the sequencing template. Generated by immunoSEQ multiplex PCR, the TCRdb table keeps only in-frame clones and is missing some. The sample shows some 210,000 clones, approximately 65% of them seen only once. This TCR came from a human donor with alopecia areata. V usage is TRBV9 and J usage is TRBJ1-5; tentatively, D is TRBD1 (5 bases). Sequenced here: CD4+ T cells sorted from blood, sampled between weeks 43 and 45, from a patient treated with tofacitinib. The CDR3 nucleotides read TGTGCCAGCAGCGTAGTATTGATAGGGGTCTTCGGACAGCCCCAGCATTTT. As protein: CASSVVLIGVFGQPQHF. Full variable domain (outside the CDR3, taken from reference TRBV9 and TRBJ1-5): DSGVTQTPKHLITATGQRVTLRCSPRSGDLSVYWYQQSLDQGLQFLIQYYNGEERAKGNILERFSAQQFPDLHSELNLSSLELGDSALYFCASSVVLIGVFGQPQHFGDGTRLSIL.